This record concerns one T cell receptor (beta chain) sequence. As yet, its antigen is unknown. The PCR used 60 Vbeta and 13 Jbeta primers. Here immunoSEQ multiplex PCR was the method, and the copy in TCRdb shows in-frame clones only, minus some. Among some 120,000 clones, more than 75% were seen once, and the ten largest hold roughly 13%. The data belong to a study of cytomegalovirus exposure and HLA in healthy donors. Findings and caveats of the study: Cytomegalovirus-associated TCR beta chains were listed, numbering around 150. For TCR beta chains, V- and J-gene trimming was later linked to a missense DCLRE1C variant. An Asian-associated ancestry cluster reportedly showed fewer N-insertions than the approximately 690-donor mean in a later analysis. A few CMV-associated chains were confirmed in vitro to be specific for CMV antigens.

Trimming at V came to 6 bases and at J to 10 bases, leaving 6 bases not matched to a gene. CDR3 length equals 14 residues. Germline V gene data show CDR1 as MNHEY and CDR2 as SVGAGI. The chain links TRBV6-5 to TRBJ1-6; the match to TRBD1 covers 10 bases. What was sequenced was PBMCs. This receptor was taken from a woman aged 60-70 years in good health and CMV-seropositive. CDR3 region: CASRTGTGVSPLHF. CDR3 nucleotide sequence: TGTGCCAGCAGGACCGGGACAGGGGTCTCACCCCTCCACTTT.